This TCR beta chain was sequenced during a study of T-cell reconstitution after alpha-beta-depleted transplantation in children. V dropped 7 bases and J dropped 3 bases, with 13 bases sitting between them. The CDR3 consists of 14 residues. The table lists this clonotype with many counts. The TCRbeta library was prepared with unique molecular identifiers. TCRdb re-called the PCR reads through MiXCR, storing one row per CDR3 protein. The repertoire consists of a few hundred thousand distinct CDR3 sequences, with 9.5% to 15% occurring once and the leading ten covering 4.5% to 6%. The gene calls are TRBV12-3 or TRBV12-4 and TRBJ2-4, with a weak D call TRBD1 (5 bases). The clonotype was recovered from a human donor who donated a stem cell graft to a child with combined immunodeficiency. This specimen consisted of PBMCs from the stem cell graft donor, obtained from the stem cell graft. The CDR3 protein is CASTSGLDKNIQYF. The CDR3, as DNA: TGTGCCAGCACTTCAGGGCTCGACAAAAACATTCAGTACTTC.